Listed below are T cell receptor beta chains from one sample, sequenced in a study of neurological immune-mediated disorders. Using its own MiXCR run on the 5' RACE reads, TCRdb lists one record per CDR3 protein. The repertoire holds tens of thousands of distinct CDR3 sequences, about a sixth seen once, with about 5% in the top ten. Sequencing input: CD4+ T cells from blood. The receptor source for this set is a female donor with HTLV-1-associated myelopathy (HAM/TSP). Both conserved end residues are part of each CDR3. The order of the fields is J gene, V gene, D gene, clone size, CDR3 DNA, CDR3 protein. A D gene is named only where the DNA matches it firmly. The size entry is marked missing in some rows and otherwise reads once, few, many or a size class.

J: TRBJ1-1
V: TRBV10-2
D: -
size: -
DNA: TGCGCCAGCAGTGAGTCACACTCTGAAGCTTTCTTT
CDR3: CASSESHSEAFF

J: TRBJ2-2
V: TRBV7-3
D: -
size: many
DNA: TGTGCCAGCAGCAAGGGCACTCCGAACACCGGGGAGCTGTTTTTT
CDR3: CASSKGTPNTGELFF

J: TRBJ2-3
V: TRBV20-1
D: TRBD2
size: -
DNA: TGCAGTGCCGGGGCGACTAGCGGGAGAGTAGATACGCAGTATTTT
CDR3: CSAGATSGRVDTQYF

J: TRBJ2-2
V: TRBV5-4
D: TRBD2
size: -
DNA: TGTGCCAGCAGCTTGGGACTAGCGGGCACCCTGGAGCTGTTTTTT
CDR3: CASSLGLAGTLELFF

J: TRBJ2-7
V: TRBV12-3/TRBV12-4
D: TRBD2
size: medium-sized
DNA: TGTGCCAGCAGTTCTAGGACTAGAAAGTACTTC
CDR3: CASSSRTRKYF

J: TRBJ1-6
V: TRBV19
D: TRBD1
size: once
DNA: TGTGCCAGTAGTACAGGGGGTTATAATTCACCCCTCCACTTT
CDR3: CASSTGGYNSPLHF

J: TRBJ2-7
V: TRBV3-1
D: -
size: many
DNA: TGTGCCAGCAGCCGATGGGACCGAGCCTACGAGCAGTACTTC
CDR3: CASSRWDRAYEQYF

J: TRBJ2-1
V: TRBV5-6
D: TRBD2
size: many
DNA: TGTGCCAGCAGCTTGGGACTAGCGGGAGGTTACTTC
CDR3: CASSLGLAGGYF

J: TRBJ1-5
V: TRBV5-5
D: TRBD1
size: -
DNA: TGTGCCAGCAGCTGGACAGGGTACGGTATTAAGACCCAGCATTTT
CDR3: CASSWTGYGIKTQHF

J: TRBJ2-2
V: TRBV7-6
D: -
size: -
DNA: TGTGCCAGCAGATTAGAGAGCGAGGGAGCGCTGTTTTTT
CDR3: CASRLESEGALFF

J: TRBJ2-1
V: TRBV2
D: -
size: many
DNA: TGTGCCAGCACTGCGGACTCCTTCTCCTACAATGAGCAGTTCTTC
CDR3: CASTADSFSYNEQFF

J: TRBJ2-2
V: TRBV6-4
D: TRBD2
size: many
DNA: TGTGCCAGCGGGGACTATAACACCGGGGAGCTGTTTTTT
CDR3: CASGDYNTGELFF

J: TRBJ2-2
V: TRBV5-1
D: TRBD1
size: many
DNA: TGCGCCAGCAGCCCCCGGGACAGAAACACCGGGGAGCTGTTTTTT
CDR3: CASSPRDRNTGELFF

J: TRBJ2-1
V: TRBV2
D: -
size: -
DNA: TGTGCCAGCAGTGAAACTACGACGGGGAGTGAGCAGTTCTTC
CDR3: CASSETTTGSEQFF

J: TRBJ2-4
V: TRBV27
D: TRBD1
size: -
DNA: TGTGCCAGCAGTTTACTCGGACAGGGTGACAGGGAGGTGAACATTCAGTACTTC
CDR3: CASSLLGQGDREVNIQYF

J: TRBJ2-1
V: TRBV12-3/TRBV12-4
D: TRBD2
size: many
DNA: TGTGCCAGCAAACTAGCGGGAGGGCGGGGCCCCTACAATGAGCAGTTCTTC
CDR3: CASKLAGGRGPYNEQFF

J: TRBJ2-7
V: TRBV5-6
D: TRBD1
size: many
DNA: TGTGCCAGCAGCGACCGGGACAGCCGCTCCTACGAGCAGTACTTC
CDR3: CASSDRDSRSYEQYF

J: TRBJ2-6
V: TRBV24-1
D: -
size: -
DNA: TGTGCCACCAGTGACACCGGTAGCTCTGGGGCAAACGTCCTGACTTTC
CDR3: CATSDTGSSGANVLTF

J: TRBJ2-2
V: TRBV11-2
D: -
size: many
DNA: TGTGCCAGCAGCTCGAGCTACGGGGAGCTGTTTTTT
CDR3: CASSSSYGELFF

J: TRBJ2-7
V: TRBV6-2/TRBV6-3
D: TRBD2
size: many
DNA: TGTGCCAGCAGGCTCGGGACTACATCCTACGAGCAGTACTTC
CDR3: CASRLGTTSYEQYF

J: TRBJ1-4
V: TRBV12-5
D: TRBD1
size: many
DNA: TGTGCTAGTGGTTTGACAGGGGGACTGTTTTTT
CDR3: CASGLTGGLFF

J: TRBJ2-7
V: TRBV5-1
D: TRBD2
size: many
DNA: TGCGCCAGCAGCTACTCATCGGGACTAGCGGGTAGCGAGCAGTACTTC
CDR3: CASSYSSGLAGSEQYF

J: TRBJ2-7
V: TRBV20-1
D: TRBD2
size: many
DNA: TGCAGTGCTAGAGCGGAGCGGGATGCCTACGAGCAGTACTTC
CDR3: CSARAERDAYEQYF

J: TRBJ1-2
V: TRBV5-1
D: TRBD1
size: many
DNA: TGCGCCAGCAGCTCCGGGACAGACGACTATGGCTACACCTTC
CDR3: CASSSGTDDYGYTF

J: TRBJ1-2
V: TRBV20-1
D: TRBD1
size: many
DNA: TGCAGTGCACGGGACAGTCAAAACTATGGCTACACCTTC
CDR3: CSARDSQNYGYTF

J: TRBJ2-1
V: TRBV5-1
D: -
size: medium-sized
DNA: TGCGCCAGCAGCTTGGTAGAGGGGGGAATCGATGAGCAGTTCTTC
CDR3: CASSLVEGGIDEQFF

J: TRBJ2-5
V: TRBV2
D: -
size: many
DNA: TGTGCCAGCAGTGAGGATGGGCTCGGGGAGACCCAGTACTTC
CDR3: CASSEDGLGETQYF

J: TRBJ2-4
V: TRBV11-3
D: -
size: many
DNA: TGTGCCAGCAGCTTAGTTCCGGACATGCAGTACTTC
CDR3: CASSLVPDMQYF

J: TRBJ2-4
V: TRBV5-1
D: TRBD1
size: many
DNA: TGCGCCAGCAGCCCCGGTTCGGGACAGGGGAACATTCAGTACTTC
CDR3: CASSPGSGQGNIQYF

J: TRBJ2-3
V: TRBV20-1
D: TRBD1
size: many
DNA: TGCAGTGCGCATAGGACAGGGTTATTAGATACGCAGTATTTT
CDR3: CSAHRTGLLDTQYF

J: TRBJ2-1
V: TRBV12-3/TRBV12-4
D: -
size: many
DNA: TGTGCCAGCAGTTTCCTTCTTCGGGGCTTGCAGTTCTTC
CDR3: CASSFLLRGLQFF

J: TRBJ1-2
V: TRBV20-1
D: TRBD1
size: medium-sized
DNA: TGCAGTGCCAATGACAGGGCGGGCTACACCTTC
CDR3: CSANDRAGYTF

J: TRBJ2-3
V: TRBV12-3/TRBV12-4
D: TRBD2
size: -
DNA: TGTGCCAGCAGTTTGAGGAGCGGGGGTTCAGATACGCAGTATTTT
CDR3: CASSLRSGGSDTQYF

J: TRBJ1-5
V: TRBV30
D: -
size: -
DNA: TGTGCCTGGAGTGGATTGGGCAATCAGCCCCAGCATTTT
CDR3: CAWSGLGNQPQHF

J: TRBJ1-2
V: TRBV2
D: TRBD1
size: few
DNA: TGTGCCAGCAGTGAAGAGGGGACAGTCAACTATGGCTACACCTTC
CDR3: CASSEEGTVNYGYTF

J: TRBJ1-2
V: TRBV20-1
D: -
size: many
DNA: TGCAGTGCTAGGAAAGGGGTCTATGGCTACACCTTC
CDR3: CSARKGVYGYTF

J: TRBJ1-3
V: TRBV5-1
D: -
size: many
DNA: -
CDR3: CASSFGQGNTLYF

J: TRBJ2-6
V: TRBV10-3
D: TRBD1
size: few
DNA: TGTGCCATCAGTACGGGACAGGGGATCTCTGGGGACAACGTCCTGACTTTC
CDR3: CAISTGQGISGDNVLTF

J: TRBJ2-1
V: TRBV20-1
D: TRBD2
size: many
DNA: TGCAGTGCTAGAGATCCTTCCGGGGGGTTAGGCTCCTACAATGAGCAGTTCTTC
CDR3: CSARDPSGGLGSYNEQFF

J: TRBJ1-3
V: TRBV6-6
D: -
size: many
DNA: TGTGCCACCACAAGAACTCTCTCTGGAAACACCATATATTTT
CDR3: CATTRTLSGNTIYF

J: TRBJ2-3
V: TRBV27
D: TRBD2
size: -
DNA: TGTGCCAGCAGTTTATCAGCGGGGGTGGATACGCAGTATTTT
CDR3: CASSLSAGVDTQYF

J: TRBJ1-5
V: TRBV10-3
D: -
size: many
DNA: TGTGCCATCAGTGAAGGACAGCCTTATACGAGCAATCAGCCCCAGCATTTT
CDR3: CAISEGQPYTSNQPQHF

J: TRBJ1-4
V: TRBV12-3/TRBV12-4
D: -
size: many
DNA: TGTGCCAGCAGGGAGTTCTCAACTAATGAAAAACTGTTTTTT
CDR3: CASREFSTNEKLFF

J: TRBJ1-1
V: TRBV20-1
D: -
size: many
DNA: TGCAGTGCCCTTAGTTTCATGAACACTGAAGCTTTCTTT
CDR3: CSALSFMNTEAFF

J: TRBJ2-5
V: TRBV6-6
D: TRBD1
size: many
DNA: TGTGCCAGCAGCCAGGGACAGCAAGAGACCCAGTACTTC
CDR3: CASSQGQQETQYF